The TCR beta chain described here comes from a study of blood T cell repertoires in COVID-19. About the study: Samples taken during acute and convalescent COVID-19 were collected in the United States, Italy and Spain. Nucleic acid was either cDNA or gDNA, and it came from T cells, B-cell-depleted T cells, or PBMCs.

Methods used by the authors: Counts of nucleated cells, estimated from reference gene primer amplification, were obtained. Measured with immunoSEQ multiplex PCR; TCRdb has only the in-frame clones, and not every one. The V and J calls and the clone size are those of that table, but D and trimming were determined from the DNA. The sample includes 200,000 to 300,000 clones, 83% of them seen just once. Germline CDR1 and CDR2: LNHDA and SQIVND (reference sequence). J gave up 5 bases and V 5 bases, and 7 bases lay outside the gene matches. The CDR3 totals 15 residues. Sequenced: peripheral blood. V usage is TRBV19 and J usage is TRBJ2-2; 8 nucleotides align to TRBD1. The source of this sequence is a human donor in a cohort sampled during active COVID-19. CDR3 sequence: CASSPRQGWTGELFF. In DNA, the CDR3 is TGTGCCAGTAGTCCCCGACAGGGGTGGACCGGGGAGCTGTTTTTT.